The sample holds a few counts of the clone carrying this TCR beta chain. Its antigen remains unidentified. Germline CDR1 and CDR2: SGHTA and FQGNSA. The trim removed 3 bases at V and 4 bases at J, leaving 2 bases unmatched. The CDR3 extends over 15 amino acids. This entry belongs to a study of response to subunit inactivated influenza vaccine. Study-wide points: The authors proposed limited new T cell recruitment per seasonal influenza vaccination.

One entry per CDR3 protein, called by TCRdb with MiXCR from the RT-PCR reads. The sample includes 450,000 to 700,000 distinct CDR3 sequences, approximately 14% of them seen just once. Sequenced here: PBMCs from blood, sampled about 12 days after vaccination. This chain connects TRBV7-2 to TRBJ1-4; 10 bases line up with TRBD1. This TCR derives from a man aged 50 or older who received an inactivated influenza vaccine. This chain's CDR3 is CASSFDRGLNEKLFF. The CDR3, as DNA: TGTGCCAGCAGCTTCGACAGGGGGCTTAATGAAAAACTGTTTTTT.